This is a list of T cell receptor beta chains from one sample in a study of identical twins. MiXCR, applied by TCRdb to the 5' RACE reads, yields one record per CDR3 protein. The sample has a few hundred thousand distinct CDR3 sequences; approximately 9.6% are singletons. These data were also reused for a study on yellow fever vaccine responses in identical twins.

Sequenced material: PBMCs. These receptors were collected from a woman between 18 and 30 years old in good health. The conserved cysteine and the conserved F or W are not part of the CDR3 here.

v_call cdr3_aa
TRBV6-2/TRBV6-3 ASSYSKTGGSYEQY
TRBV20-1 SARDPSGPTYNEQF
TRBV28 APLGSGANVLT
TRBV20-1 SARDTFSAGTGGYEQY
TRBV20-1 SALAASYEQY
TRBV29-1 SGFNTGELF
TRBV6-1 ASSDFSRKQY
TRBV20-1 SAREGMQVNTGELF
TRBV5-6 ASSRTAPGELF
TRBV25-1 ASSDPPSGRYEQY
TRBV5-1 ASSLGVGVVLLQF
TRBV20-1 SARGREIEETQY
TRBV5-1 ASSLNVWESSYNEQF
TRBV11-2 ASSIQGILAGTYNEQF
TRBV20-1 SARDLRGTETQY
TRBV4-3 ASSQEGTADYEQY
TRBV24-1 ATSDPPGTGTTDTQY